At least ten counts were recorded for the clone carrying this T cell receptor beta chain. These data come from a study of human T cells and chemical hapten exposure. Study as a whole: 2% DPC applied to an approximately 2 cm by approximately 2 cm arm area sensitized donors.

V was trimmed by 6 bases and J by 2 bases, leaving 9 bases between them. This CDR3 region has 12 residues. CDR1 is SQVTM, CDR2 ANQGSEA, per germline. Time point denoted: patch test 1, 2 weeks after DPC sensitization. Treatment specified: therapeutic diphenylcyclopropenone sensitization with weekly scalp DPC. Via MiXCR, TCRdb re-called the RACE reads, giving one row per CDR3 protein. The sample records about 360,000 distinct CDR3 sequences, about 4.4% being singletons. The chain links TRBV29-1 to TRBJ2-3; D unclear. This receptor was obtained from a woman aged 45-60 years with alopecia areata. Some clones in this sample may be carry-over from other donors' samples. This sample comprised whole blood, obtained in connection with sensitization to the hapten diphenylcyclopropenone (DPC). As DNA, the CDR3 is TGCAGCGTGCCGGGCCTCACAGATACGCAGTATTTT. Amino acids: CSVPGLTDTQYF.